The subject of this entry is one T cell receptor beta chain. Its antigen remains unknown. Depth targeted 1 in 200,000 to 1 in 1 million T cells, averaging about 9.2x coverage per clonotype. Here immunoSEQ multiplex PCR was the method, and the copy in TCRdb shows in-frame clones only, minus some. The sample has 130,000 or so clones; around 77% are singletons. The data were taken from a study of cytotoxic CD8 clonotypes in ibrutinib-treated CLL. Study summary: Response samples were taken after a median of around 11 months on treatment, range 6 to 36. Study results and caveats: Before falling back toward baseline at progression, clonality had risen at the time of ibrutinib response.

The germline V and J ends were trimmed by 4 bases and 9 bases, with 10 bases remaining between them. CDR1 is MDHEN, CDR2 SYDVKM, per germline. CDR3 length: 13 amino acids. The chain combines TRBV28 with TRBJ1-6; D possibly corresponds to TRBD1 (5 bases). The TCR was taken from a human donor with chronic lymphocytic leukemia. Specimen: PBMCs, collected after 12 months of ibrutinib treatment. The CDR3 is CASSSAGGSPLHF. The CDR3 nucleotides are TGTGCCAGCAGTTCAGCCGGGGGTTCACCCCTCCACTTT.